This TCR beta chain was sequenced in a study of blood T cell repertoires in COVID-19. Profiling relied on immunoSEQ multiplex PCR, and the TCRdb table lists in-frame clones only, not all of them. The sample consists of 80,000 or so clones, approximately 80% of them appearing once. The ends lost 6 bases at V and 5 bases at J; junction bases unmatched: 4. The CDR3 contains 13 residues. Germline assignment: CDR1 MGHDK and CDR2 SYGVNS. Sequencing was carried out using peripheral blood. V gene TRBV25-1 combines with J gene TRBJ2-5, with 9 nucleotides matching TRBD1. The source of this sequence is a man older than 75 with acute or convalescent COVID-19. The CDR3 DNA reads TGTGCCAGCAGGAGGACAGGGGATGAGACCCAGTACTTC. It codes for CASRRTGDETQYF.